This T cell receptor beta chain was captured in a study of T cell responses to AZD1222 COVID-19 vaccine. Whole-study context: Second-dose schedules of about 4 or about 12 weeks were combined.

TCRdb's copy holds only in-frame clones and misses some; the assay was immunoSEQ multiplex PCR. The repertoire consists of about 100,000 clones, with around nine tenths occurring once and the leading ten covering around 20%. A word on this clone: The antigen is undetermined.

Broader study findings: Rises in breadth and depth of Spike-specific TCRs came after two AZD1222 doses. The donors showed a predominance of white British ancestry and of females, with possible underestimation of clonal diversity.

Sequenced here: peripheral blood, sampled on day 0 of AZD1222 vaccination. The TCR sequence derives from an adult in good health.

The CDR3 DNA sequence: TGTGCCTGGGGTCGGGAAATAGGGGAGCAGTACTTC. It yields the protein CAWGREIGEQYF. The chain uses TRBV30 and TRBJ2-7; D perhaps matches TRBD2 (5 bases). The CDR3 extends over 12 amino acids. V shed 5 bases and J shed 7 bases, with 15 bases lying between them. Germline V gene sequence: CDR1 GTSNPN, CDR2 SVGIG (reference sequence).